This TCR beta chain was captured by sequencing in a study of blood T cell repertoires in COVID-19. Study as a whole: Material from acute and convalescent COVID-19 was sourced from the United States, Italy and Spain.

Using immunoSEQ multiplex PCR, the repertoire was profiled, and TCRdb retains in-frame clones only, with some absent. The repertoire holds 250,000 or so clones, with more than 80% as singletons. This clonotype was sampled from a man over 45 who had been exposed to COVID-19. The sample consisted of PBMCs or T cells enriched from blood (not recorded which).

CDR3: CASSLGITAPETQYF. In DNA, the CDR3 is TGCGCCAGCAGCTTGGGAATCACAGCCCCAGAGACCCAGTACTTC. The chain combines TRBV5-1 with TRBJ2-5; no clear D. V was clipped by 0 bases and J by 4 bases, with 13 bases between them. Germline CDR1 SGHRS, CDR2 YFSETQ. CDR3 length equals 15 residues.